This T cell receptor beta chain was identified during a study of blood T cells in healthy people across ages. Germline V lookup: CDR1 LGHNA, CDR2 YSLEER. There are 18 residues in the CDR3. J was trimmed by 2 bases and V by 0 bases; bases with no gene match: 12. The sample, around 10 milliliters of peripheral blood, was drawn from each donor. Alongside a J-beta primer mix, a sample-barcoded 5' primer served in a second PCR lasting roughly 6 to 11 cycles. Per-sample output comprised a minimum of 2.5 million paired-end reads containing CDR3. TCRdb re-analysed the 5' RACE reads in MiXCR, keeping a single row per CDR3 protein. The sample holds about 500,000 distinct CDR3 sequences, 24% seen once. Another study also made use of these data, one on T cells of mothers and their children. From that paper: Compared with unrelated pairs, related mother-child pairs had slightly higher, non-significant overlap.

Sample: blood. This chain connects TRBV4-3 to TRBJ2-7; 8 nucleotides align to TRBD2. This sequence originates from a boy aged 10-17 years in good health. The CDR3 loop is CASSQDRFLAGRPYEQYF. The CDR3 region has the DNA TGCGCCAGCAGCCAAGATAGGTTTTTAGCGGGACGCCCCTACGAGCAGTACTTC.